These 12 T cell receptor beta chains originate from one sample sequenced in a study of blood T cell repertoires in COVID-19. Assay: immunoSEQ multiplex PCR; the TCRdb copy retains only in-frame clones and omits some. The table lists approximately 230,000 clones, 88% of them singletons, with about 14% in the top ten. Material for sequencing was PBMCs or T cells enriched from blood (not recorded which). Every receptor here comes from a woman between 50 and 59 years old with acute COVID-19.

The chain couples TRBV5-6 to TRBJ1-2; 7 nucleotides align to TRBD1. With V trimmed by 3 bases and J by 7 bases, 6 bases remained unmatched. CDR1 is SGHDT and CDR2 is YYEEEE in the germline V gene. CDR3 length: 13 residues. The CDR3 protein is CASSYSTGAGYTF. The CDR3 DNA follows: TGTGCCAGCAGCTACAGTACAGGGGCTGGCTACACCTTC. Full variable domain (missing parts from reference TRBV5-6 and TRBJ1-2): DAGVTQSPTHLIKTRGQQVTLRCSPKSGHDTVSWYQQALGQGPQFIFQYYEEEERQRGNFPDRFSGHQFPNYSSELNVNALLLGDSALYLCASSYSTGAGYTFGSGTRLTVV.

This rearrangement joins TRBV15 to TRBJ2-1; 7 nucleotides line up with TRBD2. CDR3 size: 14 residues. From germline, CDR1 is LNHNV and CDR2 YYDKDF (reference sequence). V gave up 9 bases and J gave up 0 bases; unmatched junction bases: 5. The CDR3 here is CATTGGNSYNEQFF. For the CDR3, the DNA is TGTGCCACTACGGGAGGCAACTCCTACAATGAGCAGTTCTTC.

This clone appeared once. The CDR3 loop reads CASSPGGSGVYEQYF. In DNA, the CDR3 is TGTGCCAGCAGCCCCGGAGGGAGCGGGGTATACGAGCAGTACTTC. The gene calls are TRBV5-6 and TRBJ2-7; 7 nucleotides line up with TRBD2. V lost 4 bases and J lost 4; bases outside the gene matches: 11. Germline CDR1 reads SGHDT; CDR2 reads YYEEEE. This CDR3 has 15 amino acids.

V is TRBV5-8 and J is TRBJ1-4; 10 bases map to TRBD1. V was clipped by 4 bases and J by 8 bases; unmatched bases: 8. CDR3 size: 15 residues. The germline V gene has CDR1 SGHTS and CDR2 YDEGEE. The CDR3 spells CASSPGQGSYEKLFF. In DNA, the CDR3 is TGTGCCAGCAGCCCGGGACAGGGGTCCTACGAAAAACTGTTTTTT.

The chain carries TRBV6-2 or TRBV6-3 and TRBJ2-1, with 10 bases fitting TRBD2. The CDR3 contains 15 residues. V lost 4 bases and J lost 5; bases outside the gene matches: 5. Germline V gene sequence: CDR1 MNHEY, CDR2 SVGEGT. The CDR3 spells CASSSGTSVHNEQFF. CDR3 DNA: TGTGCCAGCAGTTCCGGGACTAGCGTTCACAATGAGCAGTTCTTC.

The chain is built from TRBV19 and TRBJ2-1; D possibly corresponds to TRBD2 (6 bases). Trimming removed 7 bases at V and 6 bases at J, with 16 bases between. The CDR3 length is 14 residues. CDR1 and CDR2 from the germline V gene are LNHDA and SQIVND (reference sequence). CDR3 residues: CASNPWGVGNEQFF. The CDR3 DNA reads as TGTGCCAGTAACCCATGGGGGGTTGGCAATGAGCAGTTCTTC.

This chain joins TRBV27 and TRBJ1-2, with 8 bases fitting TRBD1. The germline V gene has CDR1 MNHEY and CDR2 SMNVEV (reference sequence). Trimming removed 9 bases from V and 6 bases from J; junction bases left unmatched: 6. The CDR3 has 12 amino acids. CDR3 sequence reads: CASRTGGDGYTF. Written as DNA, the CDR3 is TGTGCCAGTCGTACAGGGGGGGATGGCTACACCTTC.

The chain couples TRBV5-1 to TRBJ2-5, with 7 nucleotides matching TRBD1. With 9 bases clipped from V and 7 bases from J, the junction kept 18 bases outside the gene matches. Germline CDR1 and CDR2: SGHRS and YFSETQ. The CDR3 extends over 15 amino acids. The CDR3 reads CATRQGYSLIGTQYF. The CDR3 DNA reads as TGCGCCACCAGACAGGGTTACTCCCTAATTGGGACCCAGTACTTC.

The gene calls are TRBV5-6 and TRBJ2-7; possible D gene TRBD2, 6 bases. Between the trimmed V and J ends, which lost 4 bases and 7 bases, there was a span of 21 bases. Looked up from germline, CDR1 is SGHDT and CDR2 is YYEEEE. The CDR3 has 15 amino acids. CDR3 residues: CASSPWVGRPLEQYF. The CDR3, as DNA: TGTGCCAGCAGCCCCTGGGTCGGGAGACCCCTTGAGCAGTACTTC.

This clone came up once. The chain joins TRBV6-6 to TRBJ2-7, with 11 bases fitting TRBD2. The CDR3 is made up of 15 amino acids. J gave up 5 bases and V 6 bases, and 9 bases lay outside the gene matches. The germline V gene has CDR1 MNHNY and CDR2 SVGAGI (reference sequence). CDR3 nucleotide sequence: TGTGCCAGCAGGCCTGCTAGCGGGAGGCTCAACGAGCAGTACTTC. Translating it yields CASRPASGRLNEQYF.

The chain combines TRBV12-3 or TRBV12-4 with TRBJ2-3; D gene uncertain. V was trimmed by 7 bases and J by 2 bases, leaving 7 bases between them. The CDR3 is 12 residues long. CDR3 DNA: TGTGCCAGCATCCTTAACACAGATACGCAGTATTTT. It encodes CASILNTDTQYF.

The chain is built from TRBV28 and TRBJ2-2, with a tentative D call TRBD2 (5 bases). Per the germline V gene, CDR1 is MDHEN and CDR2 is SYDVKM. The germline V and J ends were trimmed by 2 bases and 2 bases, with 9 bases remaining between them. The CDR3 spans 15 residues. CDR3 in DNA: TGTGCCAGCAGTTTAGGGCCTAGCAACACCGGGGAGCTGTTTTTT. This translates into CASSLGPSNTGELFF.